These 16 T cell receptor beta chains originate from one sample sequenced in a study of blood T cell repertoires in COVID-19. Generated by immunoSEQ multiplex PCR, the TCRdb table keeps only in-frame clones and is missing some. The sample yields 80,000 to 100,000 clones, less than 85% seen once. Sequencing was performed on peripheral blood. These receptor sequences come from a woman in her sixties or seventies with acute or convalescent COVID-19.

CDR3 sequence reads: CASTTGNSPLHF. CDR3 nucleotides: TGTGCCAGCACTACAGGGAATTCACCCCTCCACTTT. The chain has TRBV6-5 and TRBJ1-6, with a possible D match to TRBD1 (6 bases). V lost 7 bases and J lost 7, with 8 bases in between. This CDR3 spans 12 amino acids. Germline V gives CDR1 MNHEY, CDR2 SVGAGI.

The chain has TRBV28 and TRBJ1-4, with 11 bases lining up with TRBD1. J gave up 8 bases and V 6 bases, and 8 bases lay outside the gene matches. The V gene's germline CDR1 is MDHEN and CDR2 SYDVKM. The CDR3 runs to 15 residues. The CDR3 loop is CASSPPGTGGEKLFF. The CDR3 nucleotides read TGTGCCAGCAGCCCCCCCGGGACAGGGGGGGAAAAACTGTTTTTT.

This clone appeared once. The chain is built from TRBV10-3 and TRBJ2-7, with D possibly matching TRBD2 (5 bases). The CDR3 loop spans 15 amino acids. V was clipped by 0 bases and J by 3 bases, with 12 bases between them. The germline V gene has CDR1 ENHRY and CDR2 SYGVKD. The CDR3 sequence: CAISESRRADYEQYF. The CDR3 DNA follows: TGTGCCATCAGTGAGTCACGGCGGGCCGACTACGAGCAGTACTTC.

This rearrangement joins TRBV2 to TRBJ2-1; 9 bases fit TRBD1. The CDR3 consists of 15 residues. Trimming cost V 6 bases and J 4 bases; bases outside gene matches: 7. CDR1 is SNHLY, CDR2 FYNNEI, per germline. The CDR3 sequence: CASSTGQGTYNEQFF. The CDR3 DNA sequence: TGTGCCAGCAGCACCGGACAGGGGACGTACAATGAGCAGTTCTTC.

CDR3 nucleotide sequence: TGTGCCAGCAGTTTCGGCGGGAGTGTCTACAATGAGCAGTTCTTC. It translates to CASSFGGSVYNEQFF. V and J are TRBV28 and TRBJ2-1; TRBD2 agrees at 7 bases. This CDR3 comprises 15 residues. V shed 3 bases and J 3 bases; nucleotides not matched to a gene: 5. CDR1 and CDR2 (germline): MDHEN, SYDVKM.

This chain connects TRBV7-9 to TRBJ2-7, with 8 bases identical to TRBD2. V shed 9 bases, J shed 4 bases, and the junction held 11 bases outside the gene matches. The CDR3 sequence is 14 residues long. CDR1 is SEHNR, CDR2 FQNEAQ, per germline (reference sequence). The chain's CDR3 is CASRLTGGPYEQYF. The DNA of the CDR3 is TGTGCCAGTCGTCTGACGGGAGGGCCTTACGAGCAGTACTTC.

This clone was detected only a few times. This chain joins TRBV6-5 and TRBJ1-6; 8 bases match TRBD1. Germline V gene lookup returns CDR1 MNHEY and CDR2 SVGAGI. This CDR3 has 14 amino acids. V lost 7 bases to trimming and J lost 8 bases; unmatched junction nucleotides: 7. The DNA of the CDR3 is TGTGCCAGCACCCTGGACAGGGCCGATTCACCCCTCCACTTT. Protein product: CASTLDRADSPLHF.

The chain combines TRBV4-3 with TRBJ1-6; 7 bases are a match to TRBD1. Trimming took 0 bases from V and 9 from J; bases not matched to a gene: 5. CDR1 LGHNA and CDR2 YSLEER come from the germline V gene. This CDR3 contains 15 residues. CDR3 nucleotides: TGCGCCAGCAGCCAAGATTTTCAGGGGGTTTCACCCCTCCACTTT. This encodes CASSQDFQGVSPLHF.

The rearrangement joins TRBV6-5 to TRBJ1-3, with 7 bases identical to TRBD1. The CDR3 covers 14 residues. Germline trimming cut 5 bases from V and 1 base from J; bases unmatched to any gene: 2. The germline gives CDR1 MNHEY, CDR2 SVGAGI. The CDR3 DNA reads as TGTGCCAGCAGTCGACAGGGTTCTGGAAACACCATATATTTT. Residues: CASSRQGSGNTIYF.

The chain links TRBV7-2 to TRBJ1-6; TRBD1 aligns across 8 bases. There are 15 residues in the CDR3. From germline, CDR1 is SGHTA and CDR2 FQGNSA. V shed 1 base, J shed 10 bases, and the junction held 6 bases outside the gene matches. The CDR3 sequence: CASSLVPGGRSPLHF. CDR3 bases: TGTGCCAGCAGCTTAGTTCCAGGGGGCAGGTCACCCCTCCACTTT.

The genes are TRBV5-1 and TRBJ2-3, with TRBD2 matching 9 bases. Looked up from germline, CDR1 is SGHRS and CDR2 is YFSETQ. The junction had 7 bases not matched to a gene; V was cut back by 4 bases and J by 1 base. This CDR3 contains 16 residues. The CDR3 bases are TGCGCCAGCAGCCTCCTACTAGCGGGCCGCACAGATACGCAGTATTTT. Protein: CASSLLLAGRTDTQYF.

The rearrangement links TRBV7-8 to TRBJ2-1; the match to TRBD1 covers 8 bases. CDR1 is SGHVS, CDR2 FQNEAQ, per germline. The CDR3 extends over 16 amino acids. V was clipped by 6 bases and J by 6 bases; unmatched bases: 13. The CDR3 DNA reads as TGTGCCAGCAGTTCAATCGGAGTCGGACAGGGCAATGAGCAGTTCTTC. Translated, it gives CASSSIGVGQGNEQFF.

Notes on this clone: Other DNA sequences in the sample encode the same CDR3. The chain employs TRBV5-5 and TRBJ2-1; TRBD1 aligns across 10 bases. In germline, CDR1 is SGHKS, CDR2 YYEKEE (reference sequence). The CDR3 consists of 16 residues. After removal of 0 bases from V and 5 bases from J, the junction contained 5 bases not matched to a gene. The CDR3 DNA reads as TGTGCCAGCAGCTTGGGCGACAGGGGGCTGGACAATGAGCAGTTCTTC. Translated: CASSLGDRGLDNEQFF.

Turning to this clone: The junction departs from germline at one end; a sequencing error may be responsible. The V and J genes are TRBV2 and TRBJ2-1; a weak D match, TRBD2 (5 bases). CDR3 length: 13 residues. The germline V gene has CDR1 SNHLY and CDR2 FYNNEI. The chain's CDR3 is CASSEVEEGKWIF. CDR3 coding DNA: TGTGCCAGCAGTGAAGTGGAGGAAGGAAAGTGGATCTTC.

The rearrangement links TRBV3-1 (or the pseudogene TRBV3-2) to TRBJ2-3; 7 bases match TRBD2. CDR3 length: 15 amino acids. The germline gives CDR1 LGHDT, CDR2 YNNKEL (reference sequence). J lost 2 bases, V lost 0 bases, and 2 bases had no gene match. CDR3: CASSQEGGFTDTQYF. CDR3 nucleotide sequence: TGTGCCAGCAGCCAAGAGGGAGGGTTCACAGATACGCAGTATTTT.

The chain joins TRBV7-9 to TRBJ1-2, with D tentatively TRBD1 (6 bases). The CDR3 consists of 14 residues. The germline V gene has CDR1 SEHNR and CDR2 FQNEAQ (reference sequence). V was cut by 1 base and J by 4 bases, with 10 bases left in between. The CDR3 loop reads CASSLVGGGYGYTF. Written as DNA, the CDR3 is TGTGCCAGCAGCTTAGTGGGAGGGGGCTATGGCTACACCTTC.